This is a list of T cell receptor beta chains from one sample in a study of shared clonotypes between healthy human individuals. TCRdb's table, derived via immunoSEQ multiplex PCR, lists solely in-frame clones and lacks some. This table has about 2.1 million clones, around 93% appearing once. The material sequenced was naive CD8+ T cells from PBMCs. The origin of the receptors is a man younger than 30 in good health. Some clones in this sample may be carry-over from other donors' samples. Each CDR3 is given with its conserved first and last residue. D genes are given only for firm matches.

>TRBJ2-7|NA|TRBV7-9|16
CASSPSTTGNPYEQYF
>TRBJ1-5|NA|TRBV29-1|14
CSVEVSGGNQPQHF
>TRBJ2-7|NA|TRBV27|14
CASSARGLFYEQYF
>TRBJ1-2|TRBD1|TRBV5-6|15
CASSQGTGANYGYTF
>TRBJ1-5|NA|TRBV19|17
CASSRGFATRHDQPQHF
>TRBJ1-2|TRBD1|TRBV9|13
CASRGTENYGYTF
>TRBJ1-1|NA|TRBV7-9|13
CASSLGAVTEAFF
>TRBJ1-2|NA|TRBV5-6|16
CASSPLRAGQNYGYTF
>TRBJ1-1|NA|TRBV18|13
CASSPGGNTEAFF
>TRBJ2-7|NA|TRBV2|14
CASTEPGKFLEQYF
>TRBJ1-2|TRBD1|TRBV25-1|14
CASMPSRGLEGYTF
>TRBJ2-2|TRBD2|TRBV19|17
CASTPGLAGVRTGELFF
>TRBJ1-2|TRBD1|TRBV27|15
CASSSRTGPVGGYTF
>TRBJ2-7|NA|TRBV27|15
CASSFPGLNSYEQYF
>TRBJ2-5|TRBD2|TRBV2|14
CASSELAGEETQYF
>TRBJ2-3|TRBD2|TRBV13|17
CASSLGYSGRDTDTQYF
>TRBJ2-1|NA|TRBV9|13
CASSSAPYNEQFF
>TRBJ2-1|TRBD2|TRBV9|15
CASSVASGTGNEQFF
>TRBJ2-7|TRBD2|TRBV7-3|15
CASSLAGGRTYEQYF
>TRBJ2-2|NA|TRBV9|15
CASSDQTALAGELFF
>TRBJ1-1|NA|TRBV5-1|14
CASSLGMKNTEAFF
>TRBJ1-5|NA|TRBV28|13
CASSPYPNQPQHF
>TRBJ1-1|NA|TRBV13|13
CASSPRGGSEAFF
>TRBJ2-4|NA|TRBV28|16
CASSLGQGLAKNIQYF